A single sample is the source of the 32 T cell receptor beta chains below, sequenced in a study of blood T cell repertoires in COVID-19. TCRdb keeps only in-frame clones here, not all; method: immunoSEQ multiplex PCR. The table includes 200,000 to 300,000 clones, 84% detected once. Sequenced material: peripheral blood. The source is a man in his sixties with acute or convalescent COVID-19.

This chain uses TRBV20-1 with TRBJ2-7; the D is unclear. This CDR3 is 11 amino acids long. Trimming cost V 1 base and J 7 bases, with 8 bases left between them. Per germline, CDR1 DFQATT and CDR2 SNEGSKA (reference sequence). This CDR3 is CSARGSGEQYF. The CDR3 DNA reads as TGCAGTGCTAGAGGGTCCGGGGAGCAGTACTTC.

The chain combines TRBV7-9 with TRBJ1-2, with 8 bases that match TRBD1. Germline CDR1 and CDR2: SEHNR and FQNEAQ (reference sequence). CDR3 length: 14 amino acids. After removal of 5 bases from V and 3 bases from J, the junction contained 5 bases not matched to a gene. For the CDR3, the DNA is TGTGCCAGCAGCGTGGGACAGGCGGACTATGGCTACACCTTC. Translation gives CASSVGQADYGYTF.

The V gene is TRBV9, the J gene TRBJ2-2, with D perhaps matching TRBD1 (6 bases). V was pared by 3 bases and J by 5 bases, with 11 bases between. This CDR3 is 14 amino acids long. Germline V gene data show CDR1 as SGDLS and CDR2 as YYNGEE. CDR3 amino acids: CASSGRTATGELFF. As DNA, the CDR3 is TGTGCCAGCAGCGGACGGACAGCGACCGGGGAGCTGTTTTTT.

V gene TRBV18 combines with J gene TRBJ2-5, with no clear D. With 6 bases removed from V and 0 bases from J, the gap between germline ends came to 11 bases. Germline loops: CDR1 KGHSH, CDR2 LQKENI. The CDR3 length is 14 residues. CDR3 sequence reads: CASSSDLNQETQYF. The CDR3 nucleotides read TGTGCCAGCTCGTCAGACTTGAACCAAGAGACCCAGTACTTC. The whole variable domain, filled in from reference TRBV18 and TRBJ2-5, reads NAGVMQNPRHLVRRRGQEARLRCSPMKGHSHVYWYRQLPEEGLKFMVYLQKENIIDESGMPKERFSAEFPKEGPSILRIQQVVRGDSAAYFCASSSDLNQETQYFGPGTRLLVL.

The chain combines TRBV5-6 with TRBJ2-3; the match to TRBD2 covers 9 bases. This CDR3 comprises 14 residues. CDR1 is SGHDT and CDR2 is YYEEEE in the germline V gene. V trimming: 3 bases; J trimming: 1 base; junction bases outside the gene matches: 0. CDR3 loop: CASSWTSGTDTQYF. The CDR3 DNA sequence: TGTGCCAGCAGCTGGACTAGCGGCACAGATACGCAGTATTTT.

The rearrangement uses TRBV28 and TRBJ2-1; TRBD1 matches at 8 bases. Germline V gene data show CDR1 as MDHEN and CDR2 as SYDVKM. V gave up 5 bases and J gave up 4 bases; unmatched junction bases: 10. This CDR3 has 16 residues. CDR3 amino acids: CASSNQGARRYNEQFF. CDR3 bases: TGTGCCAGCAGTAACCAGGGGGCGAGGAGGTACAATGAGCAGTTCTTC.

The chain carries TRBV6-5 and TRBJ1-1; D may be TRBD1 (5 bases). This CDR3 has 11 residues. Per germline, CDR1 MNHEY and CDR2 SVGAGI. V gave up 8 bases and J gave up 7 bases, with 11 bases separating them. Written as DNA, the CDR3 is TGTGCCAGCCTTAGGACACATGAAGCTTTCTTT. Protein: CASLRTHEAFF.

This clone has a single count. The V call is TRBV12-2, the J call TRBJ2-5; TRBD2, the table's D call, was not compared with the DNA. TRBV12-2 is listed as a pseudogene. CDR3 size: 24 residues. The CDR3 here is CASRLCHPPGLAGGISSSGETQYF. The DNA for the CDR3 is TGTGCAAGTCGCTTATGCCACCCACCGGGACTAGCGGGGGGGATTTCTTCGTCCGGGGAGACCCAGTACTTC.

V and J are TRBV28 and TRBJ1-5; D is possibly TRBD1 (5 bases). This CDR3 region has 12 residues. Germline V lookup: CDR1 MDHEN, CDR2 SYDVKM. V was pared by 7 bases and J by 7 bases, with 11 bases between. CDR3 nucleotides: TGTGCCAGCACGGGGGGATTCCAGCCCCAGCATTTT. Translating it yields CASTGGFQPQHF.

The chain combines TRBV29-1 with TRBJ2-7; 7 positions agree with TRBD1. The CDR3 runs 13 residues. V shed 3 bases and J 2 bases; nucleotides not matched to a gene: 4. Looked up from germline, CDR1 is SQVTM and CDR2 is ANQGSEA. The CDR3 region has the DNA TGCAGCGTTGACGCGACAGGGACCTACGAGCAGTACTTC. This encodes CSVDATGTYEQYF.

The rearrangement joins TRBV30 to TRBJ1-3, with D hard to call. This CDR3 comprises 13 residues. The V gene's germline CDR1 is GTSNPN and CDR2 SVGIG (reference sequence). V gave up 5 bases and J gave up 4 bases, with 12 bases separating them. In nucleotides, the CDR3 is TGTGCCTGGGACCGGGGAGGAGGAAACACCATATATTTT. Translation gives CAWDRGGGNTIYF.

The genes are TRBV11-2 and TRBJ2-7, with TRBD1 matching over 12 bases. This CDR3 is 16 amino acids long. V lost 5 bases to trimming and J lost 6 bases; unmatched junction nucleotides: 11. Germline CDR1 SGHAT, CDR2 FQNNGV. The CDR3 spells CASSPELGQGAREQYF. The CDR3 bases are TGTGCCAGCAGCCCGGAGTTGGGACAGGGGGCGCGCGAGCAGTACTTC.

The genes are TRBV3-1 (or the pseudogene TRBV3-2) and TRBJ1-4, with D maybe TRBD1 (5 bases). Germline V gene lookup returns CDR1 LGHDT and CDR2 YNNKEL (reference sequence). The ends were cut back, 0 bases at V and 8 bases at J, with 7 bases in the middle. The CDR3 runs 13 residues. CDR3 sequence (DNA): TGTGCCAGCAGCCAAGATGGGGCAGAAAAACTGTTTTTT. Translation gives CASSQDGAEKLFF.

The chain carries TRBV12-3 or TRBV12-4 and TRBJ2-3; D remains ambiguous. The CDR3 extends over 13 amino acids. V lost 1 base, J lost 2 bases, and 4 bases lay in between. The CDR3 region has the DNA TGTGCCAGCAGTTTAGGTTACACAGATACGCAGTATTTT. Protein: CASSLGYTDTQYF.

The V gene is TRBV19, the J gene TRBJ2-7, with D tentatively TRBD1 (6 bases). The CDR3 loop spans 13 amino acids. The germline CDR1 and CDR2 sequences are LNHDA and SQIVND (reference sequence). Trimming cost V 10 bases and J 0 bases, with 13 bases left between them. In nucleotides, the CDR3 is TGTGCCACTCTAAGAGGGGGCTCCTACGAGCAGTACTTC. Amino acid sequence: CATLRGGSYEQYF. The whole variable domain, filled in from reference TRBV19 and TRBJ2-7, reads DGGITQSPKYLFRKEGQNVTLSCEQNLNHDAMYWYRQDPGQGLRLIYYSQIVNDFQKGDIAEGYSVSREKKESFPLTVTSAQKNPTAFYLCATLRGGSYEQYFGPGTRLTVT.

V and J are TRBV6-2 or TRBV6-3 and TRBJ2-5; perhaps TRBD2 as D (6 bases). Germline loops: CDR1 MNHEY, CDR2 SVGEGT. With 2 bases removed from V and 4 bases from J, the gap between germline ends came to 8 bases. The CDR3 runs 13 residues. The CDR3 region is CASSYGGSETQYF. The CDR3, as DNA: TGTGCCAGCAGTTACGGGGGGTCAGAGACCCAGTACTTC.

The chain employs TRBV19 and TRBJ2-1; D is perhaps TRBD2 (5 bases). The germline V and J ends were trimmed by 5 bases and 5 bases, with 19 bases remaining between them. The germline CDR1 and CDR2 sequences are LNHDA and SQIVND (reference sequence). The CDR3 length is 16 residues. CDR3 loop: CASSARRNVLDNEQFF. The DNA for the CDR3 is TGTGCCAGTAGTGCCCGGAGGAATGTTCTGGACAATGAGCAGTTCTTC. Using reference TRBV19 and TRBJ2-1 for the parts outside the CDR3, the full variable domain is DGGITQSPKYLFRKEGQNVTLSCEQNLNHDAMYWYRQDPGQGLRLIYYSQIVNDFQKGDIAEGYSVSREKKESFPLTVTSAQKNPTAFYLCASSARRNVLDNEQFFGPGTRLTVL.

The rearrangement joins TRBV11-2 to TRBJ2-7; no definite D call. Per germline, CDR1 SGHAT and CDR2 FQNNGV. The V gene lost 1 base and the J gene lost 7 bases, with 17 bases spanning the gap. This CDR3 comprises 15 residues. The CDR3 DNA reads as TGTGCCAGCAGCTTAGGAGACCTAGTTGTCCGAGAGCAGTACTTC. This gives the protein CASSLGDLVVREQYF.

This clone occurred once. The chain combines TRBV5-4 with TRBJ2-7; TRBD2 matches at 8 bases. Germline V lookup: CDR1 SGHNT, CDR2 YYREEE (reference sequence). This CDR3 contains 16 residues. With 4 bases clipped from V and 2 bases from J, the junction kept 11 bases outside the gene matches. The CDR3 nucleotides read TGTGCCAGCAGCCCCCGGGGGGGAGCGGCCCCCTACGAGCAGTACTTC. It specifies CASSPRGGAAPYEQYF.

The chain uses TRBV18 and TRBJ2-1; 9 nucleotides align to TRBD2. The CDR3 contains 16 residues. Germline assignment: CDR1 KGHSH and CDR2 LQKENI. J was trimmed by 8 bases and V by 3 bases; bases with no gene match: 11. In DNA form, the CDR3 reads TGTGCCAGCTCACCGGGCGCTAGCGGGGTAAGGTATGAGCAGTTCTTC. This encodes CASSPGASGVRYEQFF. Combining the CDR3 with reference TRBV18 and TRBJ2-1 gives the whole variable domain NAGVMQNPRHLVRRRGQEARLRCSPMKGHSHVYWYRQLPEEGLKFMVYLQKENIIDESGMPKERFSAEFPKEGPSILRIQQVVRGDSAAYFCASSPGASGVRYEQFFGPGTRLTVL.

In DNA form, the CDR3 reads TGTGCCAGCAGCCCCAAGGGTGGGGGGGAACTGTTTTTT. Translating it yields CASSPKGGGELFF. The chain combines TRBV7-8 with TRBJ1-4; maybe TRBD1 (5 bases). There are 13 residues in the CDR3. The V gene's germline CDR1 is SGHVS and CDR2 FQNEAQ. Trimming removed 5 bases at V and 12 bases at J, with 16 bases between.

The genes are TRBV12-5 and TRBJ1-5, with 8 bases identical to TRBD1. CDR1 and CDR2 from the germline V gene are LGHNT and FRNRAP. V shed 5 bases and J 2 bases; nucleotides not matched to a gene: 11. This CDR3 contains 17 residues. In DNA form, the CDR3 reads TGTGCTAGTGGTAGTCAACCGACAGGGGTGGGCAATCAGCCCCAGCATTTT. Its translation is CASGSQPTGVGNQPQHF.

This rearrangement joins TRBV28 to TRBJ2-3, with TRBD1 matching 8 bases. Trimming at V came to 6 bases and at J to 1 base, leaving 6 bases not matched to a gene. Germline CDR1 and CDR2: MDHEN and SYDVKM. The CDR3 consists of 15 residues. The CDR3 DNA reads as TGTGCCAGCAGCCCAGGGGGCGCGGGCACAGATACGCAGTATTTT. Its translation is CASSPGGAGTDTQYF.

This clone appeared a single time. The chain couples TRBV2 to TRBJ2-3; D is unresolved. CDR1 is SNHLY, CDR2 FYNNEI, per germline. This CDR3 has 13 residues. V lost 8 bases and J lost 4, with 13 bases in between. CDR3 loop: CASRTSRADTQYF. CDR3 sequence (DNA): TGTGCCAGCCGTACGTCACGGGCAGATACGCAGTATTTT.

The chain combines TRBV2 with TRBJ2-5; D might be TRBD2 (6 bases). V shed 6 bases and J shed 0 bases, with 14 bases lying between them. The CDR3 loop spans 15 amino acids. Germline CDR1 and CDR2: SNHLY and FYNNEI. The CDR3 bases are TGTGCCAGCAGGAGTGGGGGGACGTACCAAGAGACCCAGTACTTC. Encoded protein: CASRSGGTYQETQYF. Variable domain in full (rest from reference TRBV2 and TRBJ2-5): EPEVTQTPSHQVTQMGQEVILRCVPISNHLYFYWYRQILGQKVEFLVSFYNNEISEKSEIFDDQFSVERPDGSNFTLKIRSTKLEDSAMYFCASRSGGTYQETQYFGPGTRLLVL.

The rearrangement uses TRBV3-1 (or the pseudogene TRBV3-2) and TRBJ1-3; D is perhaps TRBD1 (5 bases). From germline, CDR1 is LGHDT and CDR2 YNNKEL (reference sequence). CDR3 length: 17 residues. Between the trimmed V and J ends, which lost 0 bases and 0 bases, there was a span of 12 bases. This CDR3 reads CASSQDSGYSSGNTIYF. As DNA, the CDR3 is TGTGCCAGCAGCCAAGATTCAGGGTACAGCTCTGGAAACACCATATATTTT.

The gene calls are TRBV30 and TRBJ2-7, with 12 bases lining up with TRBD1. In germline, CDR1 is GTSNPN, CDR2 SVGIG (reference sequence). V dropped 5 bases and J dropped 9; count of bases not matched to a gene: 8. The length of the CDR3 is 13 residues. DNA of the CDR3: TGTGCCTGGGGGGGACAGGGGGCGCCTTGGCAGTACTTC. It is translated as CAWGGQGAPWQYF.

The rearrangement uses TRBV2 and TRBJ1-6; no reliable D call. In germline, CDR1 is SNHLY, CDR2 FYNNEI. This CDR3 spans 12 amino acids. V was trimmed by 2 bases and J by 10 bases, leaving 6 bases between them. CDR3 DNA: TGTGCCAGCAGTGAAACGAGCTCACCCCTCCACTTT. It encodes CASSETSSPLHF.

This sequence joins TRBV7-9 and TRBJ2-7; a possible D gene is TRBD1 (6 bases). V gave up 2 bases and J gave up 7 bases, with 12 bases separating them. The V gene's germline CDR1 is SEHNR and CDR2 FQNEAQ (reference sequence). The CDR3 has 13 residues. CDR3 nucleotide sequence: TGTGCCAGCAGCTTATTACAGGGTGGTGAGCAGTACTTC. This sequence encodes CASSLLQGGEQYF. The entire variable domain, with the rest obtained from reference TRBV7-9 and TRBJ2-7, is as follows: DTGVSQNPRHKITKRGQNVTFRCDPISEHNRLYWYRQTLGQGPEFLTYFQNEAQLEKSRLLSDRFSAERPKGSFSTLEIQRTEQGDSAMYLCASSLLQGGEQYFGPGTRLTVT.

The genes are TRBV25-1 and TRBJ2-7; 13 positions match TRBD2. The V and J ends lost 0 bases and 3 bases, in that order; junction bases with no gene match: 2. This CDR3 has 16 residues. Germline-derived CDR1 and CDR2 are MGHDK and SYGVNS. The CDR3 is CASSEYRTSGSYEQYF. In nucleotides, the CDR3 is TGTGCCAGCAGTGAATATAGGACTAGCGGGAGCTACGAGCAGTACTTC.

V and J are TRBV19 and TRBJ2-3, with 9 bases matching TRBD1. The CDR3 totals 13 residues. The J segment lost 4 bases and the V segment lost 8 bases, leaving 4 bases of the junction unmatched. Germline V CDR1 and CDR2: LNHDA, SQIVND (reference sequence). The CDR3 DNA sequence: TGTGCCAGTGGGACAGGGAGAGCAGATACGCAGTATTTT. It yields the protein CASGTGRADTQYF.

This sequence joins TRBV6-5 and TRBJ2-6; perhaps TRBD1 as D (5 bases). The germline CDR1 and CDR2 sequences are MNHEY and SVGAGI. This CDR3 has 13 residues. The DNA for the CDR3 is TGTGCTGGGGCGAGCTCTGGGGCCAACGTCCTGACTTTC. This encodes CAGASSGANVLTF.